These T cell receptor beta chains were read from a single sample in a study of identical twins. MiXCR, applied by TCRdb to the 5' RACE reads, yields one record per CDR3 protein. The table lists about 220,000 distinct CDR3 sequences, 7.5% of them singletons. The sample also formed part of further work on yellow fever vaccine responses in identical twins.

Sequencing input: memory (CD45RO+) T cells sorted from blood. The receptor set was obtained from a young woman in good health. CDR3s include the opening cysteine and the closing phenylalanine or tryptophan. Each record gives: clone size, CDR3 length, J gene, V gene, D gene, CDR3 DNA, CDR3 protein. A D gene is named only where the DNA matches it firmly. A clone size is listed for some rows: how often the clone was seen (once, few, many), or a class if it is expanded.

clone_size: many; cdr3_length: 14; j_call: TRBJ2-4; v_call: TRBV24-1; d_call: TRBD1; cdr3_nt: TGTGCCACCAGTCCGGGACAGGGCGGCAACATTCAGTACTTC; cdr3_aa: CATSPGQGGNIQYF
clone_size: many; cdr3_length: 16; j_call: TRBJ2-3; v_call: TRBV20-1; d_call: TRBD2; cdr3_nt: TGCAGTGCTACCACCAGCGGGAGAGGGGGACGGGATACGCAGTATTTT; cdr3_aa: CSATTSGRGGRDTQYF
clone_size: many; cdr3_length: 14; j_call: TRBJ2-5; v_call: TRBV10-3; d_call: TRBD1; cdr3_nt: TGTGCCATCAGTGAAGTTCAGGACAGGGGTACCCAGTACTTC; cdr3_aa: CAISEVQDRGTQYF
clone_size: NA; cdr3_length: 12; j_call: TRBJ1-1; v_call: TRBV7-9; d_call: NA; cdr3_nt: TGTGCCAGCAGCTTCATTGAGCCTGAAGCTTTCTTT; cdr3_aa: CASSFIEPEAFF
clone_size: many; cdr3_length: 15; j_call: TRBJ1-2; v_call: TRBV6-2/TRBV6-3; d_call: TRBD1; cdr3_nt: TGTGCCAGCAGTTACCGGGACAGACCTAACTATGGCTACACCTTC; cdr3_aa: CASSYRDRPNYGYTF
clone_size: NA; cdr3_length: 14; j_call: TRBJ2-5; v_call: TRBV7-9; d_call: NA; cdr3_nt: TGTGCCAGCAGCTTAGGTTCCGGGGTTGAGACCCAGTACTTC; cdr3_aa: CASSLGSGVETQYF
clone_size: many; cdr3_length: 17; j_call: TRBJ2-3; v_call: TRBV7-3; d_call: TRBD2; cdr3_nt: TGTGCCAGCAGCTTAGAGCCGCTAGCGGGGAGGACAGATACGCAGTATTTT; cdr3_aa: CASSLEPLAGRTDTQYF
clone_size: few; cdr3_length: 15; j_call: TRBJ2-7; v_call: TRBV18; d_call: NA; cdr3_nt: TGTGCCAGCTCACCACCGTCGAGGGTTTCGCAGGAGCAGTACTTC; cdr3_aa: CASSPPSRVSQEQYF
clone_size: NA; cdr3_length: 15; j_call: TRBJ2-1; v_call: TRBV11-3; d_call: TRBD2; cdr3_nt: TGTGCCAGTAGCTTGAGGGGAGGGTCCTACAATGAGCAGTTCTTC; cdr3_aa: CASSLRGGSYNEQFF
clone_size: many; cdr3_length: 13; j_call: TRBJ2-7; v_call: TRBV24-1; d_call: TRBD1; cdr3_nt: TGTGCCACCAGTGATTGGACAGGGCTGTGGCTGTACTTC; cdr3_aa: CATSDWTGLWLYF
clone_size: few; cdr3_length: 11; j_call: TRBJ1-2; v_call: TRBV20-1; d_call: NA; cdr3_nt: TGCAGTGCTACTCCAGGGGACGGCTACACCTTC; cdr3_aa: CSATPGDGYTF
clone_size: NA; cdr3_length: 15; j_call: TRBJ2-4; v_call: TRBV29-1; d_call: NA; cdr3_nt: TGCAGCGTTGCCAGGGATGTAGGAGCCAAAAACATTCAGTACTTC; cdr3_aa: CSVARDVGAKNIQYF
clone_size: few; cdr3_length: 14; j_call: TRBJ2-5; v_call: TRBV5-6; d_call: NA; cdr3_nt: TGTGCCAGCAGCTTGTCAGGGTCCGGTGAGACCCAGTACTTC; cdr3_aa: CASSLSGSGETQYF
clone_size: many; cdr3_length: 16; j_call: TRBJ2-1; v_call: TRBV20-1; d_call: TRBD2; cdr3_nt: TGCAGTGCTACTGGGACTACCGGAGGGTCCTACAATGAGCAGTTCTTC; cdr3_aa: CSATGTTGGSYNEQFF
clone_size: many; cdr3_length: 13; j_call: TRBJ2-2; v_call: TRBV19; d_call: NA; cdr3_nt: TGTGCCAGTAGTATTTGGGACCACGGGGCGCTGTTTTTT; cdr3_aa: CASSIWDHGALFF
clone_size: many; cdr3_length: 16; j_call: TRBJ2-1; v_call: TRBV28; d_call: NA; cdr3_nt: TGTGCCAGCAGCTCCGCCGGGAGGACAGACTACAATGAGCAGTTCTTC; cdr3_aa: CASSSAGRTDYNEQFF
clone_size: few; cdr3_length: 13; j_call: TRBJ1-4; v_call: TRBV5-1; d_call: TRBD1; cdr3_nt: TGCGCCAGCAGAGCCTCAGGGGGAGAAAAACTGTTTTTT; cdr3_aa: CASRASGGEKLFF
clone_size: few; cdr3_length: 14; j_call: TRBJ1-2; v_call: TRBV5-1; d_call: TRBD1; cdr3_nt: TGCGCCAGCAGCTTGGACAGGGGAAAGGGTGGCTACACCTTC; cdr3_aa: CASSLDRGKGGYTF
clone_size: few; cdr3_length: 15; j_call: TRBJ1-2; v_call: TRBV28; d_call: TRBD1; cdr3_nt: TGTGCCAGCAGTTTAGTAGCCAGGACAGGGGGTAGCTACACCTTC; cdr3_aa: CASSLVARTGGSYTF
clone_size: many; cdr3_length: 15; j_call: TRBJ2-1; v_call: TRBV2; d_call: TRBD1; cdr3_nt: TGTGCCAGCAGTGAACAGGGGGCTTCTGGCAATGAGCAGTTCTTC; cdr3_aa: CASSEQGASGNEQFF
clone_size: NA; cdr3_length: 12; j_call: TRBJ2-7; v_call: TRBV20-1; d_call: NA; cdr3_nt: TGCAGTGCTAGCGGGGCGAAGGGGGAGCAGTACTTC; cdr3_aa: CSASGAKGEQYF
clone_size: NA; cdr3_length: 13; j_call: TRBJ1-1; v_call: TRBV6-5; d_call: NA; cdr3_nt: TGTGCCAGCAGTTGGTCCAGGGACACTGAAGCTTTCTTT; cdr3_aa: CASSWSRDTEAFF
clone_size: NA; cdr3_length: 15; j_call: TRBJ2-7; v_call: TRBV19; d_call: TRBD2; cdr3_nt: TGTGCCAGTAGTTTGCGAGCGGGAGCTGGCTACGAGCAGTACTTC; cdr3_aa: CASSLRAGAGYEQYF
clone_size: many; cdr3_length: 16; j_call: TRBJ2-1; v_call: TRBV3-1; d_call: NA; cdr3_nt: TGTGCCAGCAGCCAAGCCGGGGAACTGGCATACAATGAGCAGTTCTTC; cdr3_aa: CASSQAGELAYNEQFF